This T cell receptor (beta chain) was identified in a study of T cells in Graves' hyperthyroidism and ophthalmopathy. There are 14 residues in the CDR3. Trimming took off 8 bases at V and 0 bases at J, with 11 bases between the two ends. CDR1 MNHNS and CDR2 SASEGT come from the germline V gene. Authors of the study amplified TCR beta CDR3 regions from RNA transcripts. A first-round RT-PCR of the TCR CDR3 used the HTBI primer set. TCRdb called the multiplex PCR reads again in MiXCR, with one record for every CDR3 protein. The sample lists roughly 640,000 distinct CDR3 sequences; about a sixth were seen once.

The material sequenced was blood. The receptor was isolated from a woman aged 40 to 50 with Graves' ophthalmopathy. The chain has TRBV6-1 and TRBJ2-1, with D uncertain. CDR3 residues: CASGSESSYNEQFF. The CDR3 coding sequence is TGTGCCAGCGGAAGCGAGAGCTCCTACAATGAGCAGTTCTTC.